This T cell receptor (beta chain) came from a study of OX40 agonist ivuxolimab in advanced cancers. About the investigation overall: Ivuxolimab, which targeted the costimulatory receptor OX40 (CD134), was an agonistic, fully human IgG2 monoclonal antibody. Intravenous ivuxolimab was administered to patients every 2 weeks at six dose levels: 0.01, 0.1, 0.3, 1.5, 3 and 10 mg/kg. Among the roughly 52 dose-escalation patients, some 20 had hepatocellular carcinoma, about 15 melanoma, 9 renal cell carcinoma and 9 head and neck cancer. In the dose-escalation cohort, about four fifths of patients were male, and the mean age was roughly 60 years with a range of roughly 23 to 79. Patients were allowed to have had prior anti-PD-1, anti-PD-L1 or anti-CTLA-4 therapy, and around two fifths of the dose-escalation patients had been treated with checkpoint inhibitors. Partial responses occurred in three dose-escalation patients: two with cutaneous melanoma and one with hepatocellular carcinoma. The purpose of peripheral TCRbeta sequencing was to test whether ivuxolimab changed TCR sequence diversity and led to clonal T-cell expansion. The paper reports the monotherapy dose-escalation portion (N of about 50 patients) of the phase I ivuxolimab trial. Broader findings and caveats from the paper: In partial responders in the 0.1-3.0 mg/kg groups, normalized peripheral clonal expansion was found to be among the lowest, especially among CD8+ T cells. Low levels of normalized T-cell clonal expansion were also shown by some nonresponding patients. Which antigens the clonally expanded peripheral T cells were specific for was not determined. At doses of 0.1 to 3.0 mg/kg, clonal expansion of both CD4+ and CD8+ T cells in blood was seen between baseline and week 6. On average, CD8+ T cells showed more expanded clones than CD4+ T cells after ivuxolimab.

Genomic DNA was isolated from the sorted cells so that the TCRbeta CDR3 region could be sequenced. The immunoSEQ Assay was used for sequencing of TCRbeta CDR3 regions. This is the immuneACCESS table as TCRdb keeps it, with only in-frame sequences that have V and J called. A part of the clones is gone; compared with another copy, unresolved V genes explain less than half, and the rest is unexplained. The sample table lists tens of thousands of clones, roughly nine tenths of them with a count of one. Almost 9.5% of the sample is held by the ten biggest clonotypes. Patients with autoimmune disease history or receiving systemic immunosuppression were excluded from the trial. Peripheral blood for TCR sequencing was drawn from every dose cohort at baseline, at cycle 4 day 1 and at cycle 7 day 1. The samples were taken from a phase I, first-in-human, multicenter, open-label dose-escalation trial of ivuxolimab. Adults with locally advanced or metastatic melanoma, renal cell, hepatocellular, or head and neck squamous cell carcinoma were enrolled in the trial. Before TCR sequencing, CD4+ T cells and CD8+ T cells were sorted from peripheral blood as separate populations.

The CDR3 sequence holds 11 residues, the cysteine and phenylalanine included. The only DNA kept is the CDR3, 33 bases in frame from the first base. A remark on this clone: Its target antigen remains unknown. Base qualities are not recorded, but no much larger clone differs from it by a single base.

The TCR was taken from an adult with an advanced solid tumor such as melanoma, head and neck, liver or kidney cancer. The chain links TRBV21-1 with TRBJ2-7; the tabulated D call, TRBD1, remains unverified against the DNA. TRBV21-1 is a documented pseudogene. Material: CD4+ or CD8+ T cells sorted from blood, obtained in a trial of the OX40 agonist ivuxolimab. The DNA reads TGTGCCAGTCAAGGGGTCCACGAGCAGTACTTC. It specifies CASQGVHEQYF.